Given below is one T cell receptor beta chain in context. Its antigen target is currently unknown. The record has no base qualities; no much larger clone is one base away. The CDR3 runs 14 residues from the cysteine to the phenylalanine. Here the CDR3 DNA is all that survives: 42 bases in frame from base 1. V loses 2 bases of germline sequence and J loses 5 bases, and the interval between the two ends is 12 bases. From the germline V gene, CDR1 is SGHDN and CDR2 is FVKESK. The entry originates in a study of CD8+ T cells in alopecia areata (dated 2018 in TCRdb). In the study overall: Treated patients were enrolled in an open-label pilot trial of oral tofacitinib at 5 to 10 mg twice daily for moderate-to-severe alopecia areata. Patients received tofacitinib for 6 to 18 months and were then followed off drug for 6 months to check for delayed response and recurrence. Disease severity in treated patients was measured with the SALT score, which quantifies the percentage of affected scalp surface area. To study T cell clonal expansion in alopecia areata, the researchers applied high-throughput TCRbeta sequencing to both the C3H/HeJ mouse model and human patients. Human TCRbeta sequencing covered scalp tissue and sorted CD4+ and CD8+ peripheral blood T cells from patchy and totalis/universalis alopecia areata patients and healthy controls. Tofacitinib-treated patients had biopsies at baseline and at 4 and 24 weeks of treatment, with a later scalp biopsy in several patients. Clonality in the scalp was compared among normal scalp (n=4), patchy alopecia areata scalp (n=8), and alopecia totalis/universalis scalp (n=8). RNA was obtained with the PAXgene miRNA kit for fixed scalp, the miRNeasy kit for PBMCs, and the RNeasy kit for mouse skin. TCRbeta CDR3 regions were amplified by immunoSEQ multiplex PCR using 35 Vbeta forward and 13 Jbeta reverse primers.

Overall results and qualifications from the work: Scalp TCR repertoire analysis is complicated because resident alphabeta T cells in normal human skin are also sequenced, whereas mouse skin is dominated by gammadelta T cells. The treated cohort was small, with a single nonresponder, so links between baseline CD8+ expansion and response need larger studies. Scalp clonality and the number of expanded CD8+ clones among the top 100 scalp clones were significantly decreased by tofacitinib. Many expanded lesional clones were found to persist in scalp and blood during tofacitinib treatment, and relapse after treatment cessation may be partly explained by this persistence. Lesional scalp, especially in alopecia totalis/universalis, showed higher clonality and more expanded CD8+ clones than normal scalp, suggesting antigenic drive. TCR sequences shared between patients were less clear than in mice, possibly partly because of HLA diversity in the patient population.

The library came from the immunoSEQ multiplex PCR assay. RNA was extracted from all samples and reverse transcribed into cDNA as template for TCR sequencing. SuperScript III was used to make first-strand cDNA, primed with a 2:1 mix of oligo-dT and random hexamers. A synthetic immune receptor repertoire was used to gauge amplification bias, and whatever bias remained was removed computationally. In the authors' own workflow: Raw reads were preprocessed to remove errors, and CDR3 was defined by IMGT conventions from the conserved cysteine to phenylalanine. To get clonality, Shannon entropy was normalized by log2 of the number of productive unique TCRs and the result was subtracted from 1. Whether scalp clones were CD4 or CD8 was inferred by matching scalp TCRbeta sequences against CD4 and CD8 repertoires sorted from blood. The source is immuneACCESS, and TCRdb retained only in-frame sequences with V and J called. Part of the clones is not carried over; for the studies checked, unresolved V genes explain less than half of this, and the remainder is unexplained. V, J and clone size are those of that table, while D and trimming were read from the DNA. A total of 150,000 to 200,000 clones appear in this sample, roughly three fifths of them only once. The ten largest clones represent about 1.3% of the sample.

The treatment or condition label, read with the paper, signifies: oral pan-JAK inhibitor, 5-10 mg twice daily. Peripheral blood and lesional scalp punch biopsies were obtained from patients with alopecia areata. PBMCs were separated by density centrifugation and stained for CD3, CD4 and CD8, after which CD4+ and CD8+ T cells were sorted on a FACSAria. The receptor comes from a human donor with alopecia areata. Sequencing was performed on CD4+ T cells sorted from blood, taken between weeks 47 and 50, from a patient treated with tofacitinib. This receptor chain uses TRBV14 and TRBJ2-5, and possibly TRBD2, on 6 matching bases. CDR3 reads: CASSQLAVRETQYF. The DNA sequence is TGTGCCAGCAGCCAATTAGCGGTGCGGGAGACCCAGTACTTC. The CDR3, completed at both ends by the reference TRBV14 and TRBJ2-5 genes, gives the full variable domain EAGVTQFPSHSVIEKGQTVTLRCDPISGHDNLYWYRRVMGKEIKFLLHFVKESKQDESGMPNNRFLAERTGGTYSTLKVQPAELEDSGVYFCASSQLAVRETQYFGPGTRLLVL.